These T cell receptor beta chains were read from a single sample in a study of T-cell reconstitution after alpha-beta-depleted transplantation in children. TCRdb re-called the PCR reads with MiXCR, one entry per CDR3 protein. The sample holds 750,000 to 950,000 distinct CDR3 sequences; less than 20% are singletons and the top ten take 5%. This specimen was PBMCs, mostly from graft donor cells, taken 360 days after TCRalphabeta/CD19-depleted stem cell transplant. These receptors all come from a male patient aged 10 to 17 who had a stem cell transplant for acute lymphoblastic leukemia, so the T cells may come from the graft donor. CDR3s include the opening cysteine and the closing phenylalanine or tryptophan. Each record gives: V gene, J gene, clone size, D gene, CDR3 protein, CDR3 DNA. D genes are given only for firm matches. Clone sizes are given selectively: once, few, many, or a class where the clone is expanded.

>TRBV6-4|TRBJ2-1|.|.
CASSPITGTALIPGLLSSYNEQFF
TGTGCCAGCAGTCCTATAACCGGGACAGCACTCATTCCGGGACTGCTCAGCTCCTACAATGAGCAGTTCTTC
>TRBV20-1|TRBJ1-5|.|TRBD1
CSARQGGSNQPQHF
TGCAGTGCTAGACAGGGGGGAAGCAATCAGCCCCAGCATTTT
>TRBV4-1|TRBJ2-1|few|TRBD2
CASRSTGGRAYNEQFF
TGCGCCAGCAGATCCACCGGGGGGAGGGCCTACAATGAGCAGTTCTTC
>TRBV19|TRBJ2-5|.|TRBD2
CASSIAQGGVTGETQYF
TGTGCCAGTAGTATAGCTCAGGGAGGGGTGACGGGGGAGACCCAGTACTTC
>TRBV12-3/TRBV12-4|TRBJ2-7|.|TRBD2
CASSDRLLAGGVSYEQYF
TGTGCCAGCAGCGACCGTCTTCTAGCGGGAGGGGTCTCCTACGAGCAGTACTTC
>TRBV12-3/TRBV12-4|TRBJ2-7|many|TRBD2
CASSLAGVRAEQYF
TGTGCCAGCAGCCTAGCGGGAGTGAGGGCGGAGCAGTACTTC
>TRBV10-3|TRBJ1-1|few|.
CAISESTRVGGDNTEAFF
TGTGCCATCAGTGAGTCGACTCGAGTAGGTGGGGATAACACTGAAGCTTTCTTT
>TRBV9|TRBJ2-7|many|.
CASSVGGYEQYF
TGTGCCAGCAGTGTCGGGGGCTACGAGCAGTACTTC
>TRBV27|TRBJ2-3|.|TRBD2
CASSGLAGVADTQYF
TGTGCCAGCAGTGGACTAGCGGGAGTTGCAGATACGCAGTATTTT
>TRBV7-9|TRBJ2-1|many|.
CASSSSGGGEQFF
TGTGCCAGCAGCTCAAGCGGAGGGGGGGAGCAGTTCTTC
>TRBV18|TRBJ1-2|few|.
CASSPEVRAPYGYTF
TGTGCCAGCTCACCGGAGGTCAGGGCCCCCTATGGCTACACCTTC
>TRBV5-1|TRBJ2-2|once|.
CASSLRAVNTGELFF
TGCGCCAGCAGCTTGCGGGCAGTGAACACCGGGGAGCTGTTTTTT
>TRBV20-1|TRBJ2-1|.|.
CSARYWRSYNEQFF
TGCAGTGCTAGGTATTGGCGGAGCTACAATGAGCAGTTCTTC
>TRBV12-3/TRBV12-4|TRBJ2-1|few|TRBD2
CASGLTSAPYNEQFF
TGTGCCAGCGGGCTGACTAGCGCGCCCTACAATGAGCAGTTCTTC
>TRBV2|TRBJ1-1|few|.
CASTNGENTEAFF
TGTGCCAGCACGAACGGGGAGAACACTGAAGCTTTCTTT
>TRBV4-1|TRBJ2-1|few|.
CASSQDLGSGRYNEQFF
TGCGCCAGCAGCCAAGATCTGGGTAGCGGTAGATACAATGAGCAGTTCTTC
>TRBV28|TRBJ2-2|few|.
CASSYRRGRTGELFF
TGTGCCAGCAGCTACAGGAGGGGACGCACCGGGGAGCTGTTTTTT
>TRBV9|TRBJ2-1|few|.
CASSVAGIGNEQFF
TGTGCCAGCAGCGTAGCGGGAATCGGCAATGAGCAGTTCTTC
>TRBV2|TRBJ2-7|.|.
CASTRAGTEQYF
TGTGCCAGCACCAGGGCGGGGACCGAGCAGTACTTC
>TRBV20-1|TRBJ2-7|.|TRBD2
CSARTSGRVERTYEQYF
TGCAGCGCGAGGACTAGCGGGAGGGTAGAGAGAACCTACGAGCAGTACTTC
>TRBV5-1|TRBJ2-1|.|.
CASSLERHSYNEQFF
TGCGCCAGCAGCTTGGAGCGGCACTCCTACAATGAGCAGTTCTTC
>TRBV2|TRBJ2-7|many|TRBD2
CASSTGTTALYEQYF
TGTGCCAGCAGTACCGGGACTACCGCCCTCTACGAGCAGTACTTC
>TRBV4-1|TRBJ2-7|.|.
CASSPGLGREQYF
TGCGCCAGCAGCCCAGGACTGGGACGCGAGCAGTACTTC
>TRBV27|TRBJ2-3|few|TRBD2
CASSLRLAGGGDTQYF
TGTGCCAGCAGTTTAAGGCTAGCGGGAGGGGGTGATACGCAGTATTTT
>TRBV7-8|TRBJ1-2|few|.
CASSPDRTRTYGYTF
TGTGCCAGCAGCCCTGATAGGACCCGAACCTATGGCTACACCTTC
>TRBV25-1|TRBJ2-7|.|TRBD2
CASRKTGGAAYEQYF
TGTGCCAGCAGGAAAACGGGGGGGGCGGCCTACGAGCAGTACTTC
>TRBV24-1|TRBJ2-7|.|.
CATSDHRDEQYF
TGTGCCACCAGTGATCACAGGGACGAGCAGTACTTC
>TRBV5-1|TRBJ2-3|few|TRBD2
CASSLVFASGSYESTDTQYF
TGCGCCAGCAGCTTGGTTTTCGCTAGCGGGAGTTATGAGAGCACAGATACGCAGTATTTT
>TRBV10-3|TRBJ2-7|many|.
CAISEWDWGEQYF
TGTGCCATCAGTGAGTGGGATTGGGGCGAGCAGTACTTC
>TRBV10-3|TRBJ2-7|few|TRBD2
CATTRTSGAYEQYF
TGTGCCACCACCCGAACTAGCGGAGCATACGAGCAGTACTTC
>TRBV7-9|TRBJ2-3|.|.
CASSDVDTQYF
TGTGCCAGCAGCGACGTGGATACGCAGTATTTT
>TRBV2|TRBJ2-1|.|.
CASRNDHYNEQFF
TGTGCCAGCAGAAACGACCACTACAATGAGCAGTTCTTC
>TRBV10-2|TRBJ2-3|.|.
CASSDLAREYF
TGCGCCAGCAGCGACCTAGCTAGGGAGTATTTT
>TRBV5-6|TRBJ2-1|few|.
CASGQSYNEQFF
TGTGCCAGCGGACAGTCATACAATGAGCAGTTCTTC
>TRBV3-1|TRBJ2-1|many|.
CASSQDPAGSIYNEQFF
TGTGCCAGCAGCCAAGACCCCGCAGGATCGATCTACAATGAGCAGTTCTTC
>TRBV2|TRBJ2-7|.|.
CASSLGGPGPHEQYF
TGTGCCAGCTCCCTTGGGGGTCCGGGTCCCCACGAGCAGTACTTC
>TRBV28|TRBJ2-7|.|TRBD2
CASSTISGLAGAERSYEQYF
TGTGCCAGCAGTACCATCTCGGGACTAGCGGGAGCTGAACGCTCCTACGAGCAGTACTTC